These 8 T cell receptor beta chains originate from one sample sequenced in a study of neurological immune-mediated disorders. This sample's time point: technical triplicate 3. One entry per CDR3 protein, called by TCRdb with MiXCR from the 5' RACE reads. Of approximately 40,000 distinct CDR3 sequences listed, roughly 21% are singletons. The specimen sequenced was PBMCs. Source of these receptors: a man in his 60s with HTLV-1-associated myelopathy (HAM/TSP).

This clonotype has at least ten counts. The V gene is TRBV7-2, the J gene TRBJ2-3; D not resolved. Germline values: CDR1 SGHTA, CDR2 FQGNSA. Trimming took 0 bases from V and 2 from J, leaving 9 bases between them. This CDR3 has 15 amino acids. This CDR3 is CASSLARSLTDTQYF. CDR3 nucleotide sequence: TGTGCCAGCAGCTTAGCCAGGTCCCTCACAGATACGCAGTATTTT.

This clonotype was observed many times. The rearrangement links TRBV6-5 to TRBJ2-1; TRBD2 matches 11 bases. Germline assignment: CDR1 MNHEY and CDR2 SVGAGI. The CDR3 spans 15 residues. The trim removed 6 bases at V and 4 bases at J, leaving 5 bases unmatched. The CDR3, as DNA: TGTGCCAGCAGGGGCGGGACTAGCGGATACAATGAGCAGTTCTTC. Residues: CASRGGTSGYNEQFF.

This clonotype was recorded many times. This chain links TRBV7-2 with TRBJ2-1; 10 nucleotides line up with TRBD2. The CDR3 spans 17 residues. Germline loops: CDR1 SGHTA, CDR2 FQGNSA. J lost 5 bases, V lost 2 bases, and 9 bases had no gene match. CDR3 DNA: TGTGCCAGCAGCTTAATGGTCCTAGCGGGAGCAAACAATGAGCAGTTCTTC. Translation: CASSLMVLAGANNEQFF.

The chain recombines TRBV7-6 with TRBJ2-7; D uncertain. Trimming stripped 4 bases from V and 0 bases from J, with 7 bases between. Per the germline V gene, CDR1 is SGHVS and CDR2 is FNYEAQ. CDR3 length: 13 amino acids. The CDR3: CASSSRSSYEQYF. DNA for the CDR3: TGTGCCAGCAGCTCCAGGAGCTCCTACGAGCAGTACTTC.

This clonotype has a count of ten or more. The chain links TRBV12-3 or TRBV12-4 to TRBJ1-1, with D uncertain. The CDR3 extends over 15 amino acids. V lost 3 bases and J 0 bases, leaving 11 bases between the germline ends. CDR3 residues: CASSFISLLNTEAFF. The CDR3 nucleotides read TGTGCCAGCAGTTTCATTTCACTACTGAACACTGAAGCTTTCTTT.

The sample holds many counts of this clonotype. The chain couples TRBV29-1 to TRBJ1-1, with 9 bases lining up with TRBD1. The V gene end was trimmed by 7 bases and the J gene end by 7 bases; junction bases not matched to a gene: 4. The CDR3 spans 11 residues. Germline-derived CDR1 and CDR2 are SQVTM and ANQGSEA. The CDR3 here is CSADRGFEAFF. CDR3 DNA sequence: TGCAGCGCGGACAGGGGCTTTGAAGCTTTCTTT.

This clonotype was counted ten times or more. The CDR3 is CSASSPLTSGTAYEQYF. CDR3 nucleotides: TGCAGTGCTAGCAGCCCCCTGACTAGCGGGACGGCCTACGAGCAGTACTTC. V and J are TRBV20-1 and TRBJ2-7; TRBD2 matches 11 bases. The CDR3 has 17 amino acids. J gave up 2 bases and V 3 bases, and 12 bases lay outside the gene matches. The germline V gene encodes CDR1 DFQATT and CDR2 SNEGSKA (reference sequence).

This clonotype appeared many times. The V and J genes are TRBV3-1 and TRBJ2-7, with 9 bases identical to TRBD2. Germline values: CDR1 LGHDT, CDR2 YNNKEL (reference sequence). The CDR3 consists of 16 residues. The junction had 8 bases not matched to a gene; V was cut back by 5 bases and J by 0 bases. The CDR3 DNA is TGTGCCAGCAGCTTGAGAAGCGGGAGGACCTCCTACGAGCAGTACTTC. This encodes CASSLRSGRTSYEQYF.